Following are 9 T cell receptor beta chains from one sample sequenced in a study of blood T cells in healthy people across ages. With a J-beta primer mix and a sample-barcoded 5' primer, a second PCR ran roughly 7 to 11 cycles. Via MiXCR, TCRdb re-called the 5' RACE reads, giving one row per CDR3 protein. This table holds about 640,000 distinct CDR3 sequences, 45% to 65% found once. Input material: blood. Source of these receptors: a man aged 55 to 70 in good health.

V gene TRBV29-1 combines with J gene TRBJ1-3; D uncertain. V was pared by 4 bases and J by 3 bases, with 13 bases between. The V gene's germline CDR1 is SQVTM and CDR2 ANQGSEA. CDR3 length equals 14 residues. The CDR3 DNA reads TGCAGCGTTGTACTTGCAACGCTTGGAAACACCATATATTTT. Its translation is CSVVLATLGNTIYF.

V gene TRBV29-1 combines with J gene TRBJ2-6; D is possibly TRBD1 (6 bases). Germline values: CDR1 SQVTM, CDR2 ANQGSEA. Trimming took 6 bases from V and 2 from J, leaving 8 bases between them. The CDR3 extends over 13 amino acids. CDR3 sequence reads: CSVGQTGANVLTF. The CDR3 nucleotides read TGCAGCGTCGGACAGACTGGGGCCAACGTCCTGACTTTC.

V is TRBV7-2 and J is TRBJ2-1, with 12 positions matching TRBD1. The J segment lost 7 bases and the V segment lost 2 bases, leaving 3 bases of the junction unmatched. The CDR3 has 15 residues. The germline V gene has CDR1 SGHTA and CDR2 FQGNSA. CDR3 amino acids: CASSLMGQGANEQFF. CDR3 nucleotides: TGTGCCAGCAGCTTAATGGGACAGGGGGCGAATGAGCAGTTCTTC.

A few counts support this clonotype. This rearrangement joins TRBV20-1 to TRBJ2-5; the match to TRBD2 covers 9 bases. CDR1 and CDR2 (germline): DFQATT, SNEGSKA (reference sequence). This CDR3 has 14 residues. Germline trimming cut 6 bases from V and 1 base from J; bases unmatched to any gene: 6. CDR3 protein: CSAPIAGVQETQYF. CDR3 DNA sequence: TGCAGTGCCCCAATAGCGGGGGTCCAAGAGACCCAGTACTTC.

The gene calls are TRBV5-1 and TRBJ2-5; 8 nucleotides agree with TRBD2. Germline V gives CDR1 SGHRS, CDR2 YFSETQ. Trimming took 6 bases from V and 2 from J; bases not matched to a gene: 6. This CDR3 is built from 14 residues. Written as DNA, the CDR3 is TGCGCCAGCAAGCGGGAGTCCTATCAAGAGACCCAGTACTTC. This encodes CASKRESYQETQYF. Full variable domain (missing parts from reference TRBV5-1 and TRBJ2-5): KAGVTQTPRYLIKTRGQQVTLSCSPISGHRSVSWYQQTPGQGLQFLFEYFSETQRNKGNFPGRFSGRQFSNSRSEMNVSTLELGDSALYLCASKRESYQETQYFGPGTRLLVL.

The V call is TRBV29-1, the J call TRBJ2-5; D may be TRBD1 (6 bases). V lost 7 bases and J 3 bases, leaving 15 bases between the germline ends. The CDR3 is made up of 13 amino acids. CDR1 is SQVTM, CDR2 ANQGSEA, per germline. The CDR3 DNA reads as TGCAGCGGCCTTCCAGGGGAGAAAGAGACCCAGTACTTC. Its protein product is CSGLPGEKETQYF. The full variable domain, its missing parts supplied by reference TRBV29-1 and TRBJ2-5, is SAVISQKPSRDICQRGTSLTIQCQVDSQVTMMFWYRQQPGQSLTLIATANQGSEATYESGFVIDKFPISRPNLTFSTLTVSNMSPEDSSIYLCSGLPGEKETQYFGPGTRLLVL.

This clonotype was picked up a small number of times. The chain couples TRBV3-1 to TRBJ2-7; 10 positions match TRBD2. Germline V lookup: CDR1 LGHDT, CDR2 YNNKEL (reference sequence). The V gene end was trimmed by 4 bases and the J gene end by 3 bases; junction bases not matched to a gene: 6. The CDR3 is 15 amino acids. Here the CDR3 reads CASSPELAGNYEQYF. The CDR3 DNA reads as TGTGCCAGCAGCCCCGAACTAGCGGGGAACTACGAGCAGTACTTC.

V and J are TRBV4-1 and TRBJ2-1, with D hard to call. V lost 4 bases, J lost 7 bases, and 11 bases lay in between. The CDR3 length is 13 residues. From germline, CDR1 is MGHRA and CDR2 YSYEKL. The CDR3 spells CASSRPDGNEQFF. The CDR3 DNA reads TGCGCCAGCAGCCGGCCCGACGGTAATGAGCAGTTCTTC.

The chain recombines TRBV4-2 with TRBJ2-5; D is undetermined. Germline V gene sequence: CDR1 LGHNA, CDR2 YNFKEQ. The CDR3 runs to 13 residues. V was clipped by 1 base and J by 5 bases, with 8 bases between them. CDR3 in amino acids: CASSQVSGETQYF. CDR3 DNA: TGTGCCAGCAGCCAAGTGAGTGGTGAGACCCAGTACTTC.